A single sample gave rise to the 27 T cell receptor beta chains below, sequenced in a study of CD8+ T cells in alopecia areata. It was cDNA, reverse transcribed from extracted RNA, that served as the sequencing template. Produced via immunoSEQ multiplex PCR; TCRdb's table is partial and in-frame only. The data hold about 150,000 clones, with under 60% observed a single time. The sequenced sample was CD8+ T cells sorted from blood, obtained at week 0. The receptors here all came from a human donor with alopecia areata.

This chain connects TRBV10-3 to TRBJ2-7; TRBD1 might be the D (6 bases). Trimming cost V 3 bases and J 1 base, with 10 bases left between them. The CDR3 is made up of 14 amino acids. The germline V gene has CDR1 ENHRY and CDR2 SYGVKD. DNA for the CDR3: TGTGCCATCAGTGACCCAGGGGAGTCCTACGAGCAGTACTTC. It specifies CAISDPGESYEQYF.

The chain joins TRBV30 to TRBJ1-6; D gene unclear. V was clipped by 2 bases and J by 10 bases, with 9 bases between them. CDR3 size: 12 residues. Looked up from germline, CDR1 is GTSNPN and CDR2 is SVGIG (reference sequence). CDR3 coding DNA: TGTGCCTGGAGTCCCAGGACCTCACCCCTCCACTTT. Residues: CAWSPRTSPLHF. The whole variable domain, filled in from reference TRBV30 and TRBJ1-6, reads SQTIHQWPATLVQPVGSPLSLECTVEGTSNPNLYWYRQAAGRGLQLLFYSVGIGQISSEVPQNLSASRPQDRQFILSSKKLLLSDSGFYLCAWSPRTSPLHFGNGTRLTVT.

The chain uses TRBV9 and TRBJ2-3; 7 bases agree with TRBD2. CDR1 is SGDLS and CDR2 is YYNGEE in the germline V gene. V shed 4 bases and J 1 base; nucleotides not matched to a gene: 3. The CDR3 runs to 14 residues. The CDR3 nucleotides are TGTGCCAGCAGCCTTACTAGCGGCACAGATACGCAGTATTTT. Translation gives CASSLTSGTDTQYF.

This clone was detected a few times. Other DNA sequences within the sample encode an identical CDR3. The V gene is TRBV4-3, the J gene TRBJ2-7, with TRBD1 matching over 10 bases. The CDR3 runs 15 residues. Germline V lookup: CDR1 LGHNA, CDR2 YSLEER. With V trimmed by 1 base and J by 0 bases, 0 bases remained unmatched. As DNA, the CDR3 is TGCGCCAGCAGCCAAGGGACAGGGGGCTCCTACGAGCAGTACTTC. This gives the protein CASSQGTGGSYEQYF.

The chain couples TRBV29-1 to TRBJ2-1; D uncertain. Germline CDR1 and CDR2: SQVTM and ANQGSEA. CDR3 length equals 11 residues. V lost 7 bases to trimming and J lost 5 bases, with 9 bases between them. Here the CDR3 DNA reads TGCAGCGGAGTTCGCGACAATGAGCAGTTCTTC. This encodes CSGVRDNEQFF.

This chain uses TRBV18 with TRBJ1-2, with TRBD1 matching over 7 bases. This CDR3 is 14 amino acids long. CDR1 is KGHSH and CDR2 is LQKENI in the germline V gene. The ends lost 2 bases at V and 2 bases at J; junction bases unmatched: 2. CDR3 sequence: CASSPRGRNYGYTF. Written as DNA, the CDR3 is TGTGCCAGCTCACCAAGGGGGCGCAACTATGGCTACACCTTC.

The rearrangement uses TRBV2 and TRBJ1-5; D not certain. The CDR3 spans 11 residues. Trimming cost V 1 base and J 11 bases, with 6 bases left between them. Germline lookup yields CDR1 SNHLY and CDR2 FYNNEI. DNA for the CDR3: TGTGCCAGCAGTGAAGGGCGGACCCAGCATTTT. This sequence encodes CASSEGRTQHF.

This clone has more than one count but fewer than ten. One end of the junction fails to match germline, which may point to a read error. This sequence joins TRBV6-5 and TRBJ2-5; no clear D gene. CDR1 is MNHEY and CDR2 is SVGAGI in the germline V gene. This CDR3 contains 10 residues. The CDR3 protein is CASSYCPPNF. Here the CDR3 DNA reads TGTGCCAGCAGTTACTGCCCACCGAACTTC.

This chain joins TRBV27 and TRBJ2-3; 8 nucleotides match TRBD2. V dropped 1 base and J dropped 0; count of bases not matched to a gene: 3. This CDR3 is 16 amino acids long. Germline assignment: CDR1 MNHEY and CDR2 SMNVEV (reference sequence). CDR3 nucleotide sequence: TGTGCCAGCAGTTTATACCCTAGCGGGAGCACAGATACGCAGTATTTT. It specifies CASSLYPSGSTDTQYF.

The gene calls are TRBV29-1 and TRBJ2-1; 11 bases map to TRBD2. There are 14 residues in the CDR3. Trimming took 6 bases from V and 5 from J; bases not matched to a gene: 6. Germline V gene sequence: CDR1 SQVTM, CDR2 ANQGSEA. The CDR3 loop is CSVITSGGNNEQFF. CDR3 DNA sequence: TGCAGCGTGATTACTAGCGGGGGCAACAATGAGCAGTTCTTC.

This chain links TRBV29-1 with TRBJ1-1; a possible D gene is TRBD1 (6 bases). Germline values: CDR1 SQVTM, CDR2 ANQGSEA. The ends were cut back, 7 bases at V and 1 base at J, with 13 bases in the middle. The CDR3 sequence is 13 residues long. The CDR3 loop reads CSAWGRGNTEAFF. The CDR3 DNA sequence: TGCAGCGCCTGGGGCAGGGGGAACACTGAAGCTTTCTTT.

This rearrangement joins TRBV29-1 to TRBJ1-2; the D is unclear. CDR1 is SQVTM, CDR2 ANQGSEA, per germline. Trimming cost V 0 bases and J 6 bases, with 14 bases left between them. The CDR3 consists of 14 residues. CDR3 in amino acids: CSVEDRTGMHGYTF. The CDR3 nucleotides read TGCAGCGTTGAAGATCGAACCGGGATGCATGGCTACACCTTC.

In its sample, this clone was seen a few times. The chain combines TRBV29-1 with TRBJ1-2, with D unclear. The CDR3 runs to 11 residues. The germline V and J ends were trimmed by 0 bases and 8 bases, with 7 bases remaining between them. In germline, CDR1 is SQVTM, CDR2 ANQGSEA. The CDR3 DNA is TGCAGCGTTGAAGATCAACAGGGCTACACCTTC. Its protein product is CSVEDQQGYTF.

V is TRBV6-6 and J is TRBJ2-3; D uncertain. The germline V gene has CDR1 MNHNY and CDR2 SVGAGI (reference sequence). This CDR3 has 12 residues. V was clipped by 6 bases and J by 4 bases, with 8 bases between them. Here the CDR3 reads CASSSPADTQYF. For the CDR3, the DNA is TGTGCCAGCAGCTCTCCCGCAGATACGCAGTATTTT.

The chain links TRBV6-6 to TRBJ1-2; weak D call: TRBD1 (5 bases). The CDR3 loop spans 14 amino acids. Per the germline V gene, CDR1 is MNHNY and CDR2 is SVGAGI (reference sequence). V was cut by 6 bases and J by 8 bases, with 19 bases left in between. CDR3 DNA sequence: TGTGCCAGCAGCGACCCTCAGGGTTCGGCCGGCTACACCTTC. Its protein product is CASSDPQGSAGYTF.

V is TRBV4-3 and J is TRBJ2-7; 7 positions match TRBD1. The J segment lost 2 bases and the V segment lost 1 base, leaving 11 bases of the junction unmatched. The CDR3 is 17 residues long. Germline lookup yields CDR1 LGHNA and CDR2 YSLEER. This CDR3 is CASSQGNGQALTYEQYF. For the CDR3, the DNA is TGCGCCAGCAGCCAAGGGAATGGACAGGCATTAACCTACGAGCAGTACTTC.

The chain is built from TRBV23-1 and TRBJ1-1, with no clear D. TRBV23-1 is an ORF, and what it does is uncertain. The CDR3 length is 13 residues. Trimming shortened V by 0 bases and J by 0 bases, and 2 bases separated the two germline ends. The CDR3 DNA follows: TGCGCCAGCAGTCAATCGGTGAACACTGAAGCTTTCTTT. It specifies CASSQSVNTEAFF.

The gene calls are TRBV5-6 and TRBJ1-4; D is unresolved. CDR1 and CDR2 from the germline V gene are SGHDT and YYEEEE. V lost 4 bases and J 10 bases, leaving 14 bases between the germline ends. CDR3 size: 13 residues. The CDR3 protein is CASSIGLEAKLFF. CDR3 coding DNA: TGTGCCAGCAGCATCGGACTCGAGGCAAAACTGTTTTTT.

This clone occurred a few times. The rearrangement uses TRBV29-1 and TRBJ2-3; TRBD2 aligns across 10 bases. Losses at the gene ends were 4 bases for V and 5 bases for J; bases not matched to a gene: 15. This CDR3 contains 17 residues. Germline assignment: CDR1 SQVTM and CDR2 ANQGSEA. For the CDR3, the DNA is TGCAGCGTTGCCCGGGCTAGCGGGGGCCCACGAGTAGATACGCAGTATTTT. The encoded protein is CSVARASGGPRVDTQYF.

V usage is TRBV9 and J usage is TRBJ1-2; weak D call: TRBD1 (5 bases). V was shortened by 0 bases and J by 0 bases, with 12 bases between the two germline ends. The CDR3 covers 16 residues. Germline-derived CDR1 and CDR2 are SGDLS and YYNGEE. The CDR3 sequence: CASSVEGRETNYGYTF. DNA of the CDR3: TGTGCCAGCAGCGTAGAGGGCAGGGAAACTAACTATGGCTACACCTTC.

This chain uses TRBV5-4 with TRBJ2-5, with D hard to call. V lost 0 bases, J lost 3 bases, and 6 bases lay in between. CDR3 length equals 13 residues. Looked up from germline, CDR1 is SGHNT and CDR2 is YYREEE (reference sequence). CDR3 in amino acids: CASSLDREETQYF. The CDR3 nucleotides are TGTGCCAGCAGCTTGGACCGTGAAGAGACCCAGTACTTC.

The V and J genes are TRBV6-1 and TRBJ1-5; D uncertain. V dropped 8 bases and J dropped 4 bases, with 12 bases sitting between them. The CDR3 consists of 13 residues. Germline CDR1 and CDR2: MNHNS and SASEGT. The CDR3 sequence: CASQGLQNQPQHF. The CDR3 coding sequence is TGTGCCAGCCAAGGACTGCAAAATCAGCCCCAGCATTTT.

Only one count was recorded for this clone. The chain combines TRBV29-1 with TRBJ1-1; D may be TRBD1 (6 bases). Trimming left V 4 bases short and J 8 bases short, with 8 bases between. CDR1 and CDR2 (germline): SQVTM, ANQGSEA. The CDR3 spans 10 residues. The CDR3 spells CSVVDREAFF. CDR3 DNA: TGCAGCGTTGTCGACAGGGAAGCTTTCTTT.

The V call is TRBV5-6, the J call TRBJ2-7; 7 bases line up with TRBD1. In germline, CDR1 is SGHDT, CDR2 YYEEEE. The CDR3 has 14 amino acids. After removal of 4 bases from V and 4 bases from J, the junction contained 8 bases not matched to a gene. This CDR3 is CASSPATGRYEQYF. The CDR3 nucleotides read TGTGCCAGCAGCCCGGCGACAGGGAGATACGAGCAGTACTTC.

The CDR3 DNA reads TGTGCCAGCAGCCCCCAGAACACTGAAGCTTTCTTT. As protein: CASSPQNTEAFF. The genes are TRBV9 and TRBJ1-1; D not certain. Trimming removed 4 bases from V and 1 base from J, with 5 bases in between. This CDR3 is built from 12 residues. Germline V gene lookup returns CDR1 SGDLS and CDR2 YYNGEE.

This chain connects TRBV30 to TRBJ1-2, with 7 bases fitting TRBD1. V lost 4 bases, J lost 8 bases, and 13 bases stayed unmatched. Per the germline V gene, CDR1 is GTSNPN and CDR2 is SVGIG (reference sequence). The CDR3 covers 14 residues. The DNA of the CDR3 is TGTGCCTGGATTATGACCAGGGGGATCGAAGGCTACACCTTC. Its protein product is CAWIMTRGIEGYTF.

This clone was seen just once. The chain has TRBV25-1 and TRBJ2-7; weak D call: TRBD1 (5 bases). CDR1 and CDR2 (germline): MGHDK, SYGVNS. V lost 7 bases, J lost 5 bases, and 12 bases lay in between. The CDR3 has 12 residues. The CDR3 reads CASMVGANEQYF. The CDR3 bases are TGTGCCAGCATGGTAGGGGCAAACGAGCAGTACTTC.